These 26 T cell receptor beta chains were all obtained from the same sample, sequenced in a study of vaccination and CD4 T cells after COVID-19. Indicated treatment: roughly 10-day PBMC culture with coronavirus spike peptide pools or control peptides (ViraFEST assay). Samples of CD4+ T cells were obtained from the unexposed donor before the COVID-19 pandemic (2011-2018). Oncomine TCR Beta short-read sequencing was applied to DNA from cultured CD4+ T cells. TCRdb called the PCR reads again in MiXCR, with one record for every CDR3 protein. The table has about 6,100 distinct CDR3 sequences, 43% seen once. The antigens of these receptors remain unknown. Sequenced sample: CD4+ T cells from blood, cultured in vitro. The source is a human donor in good health.

The J gene is TRBJ1-2, the V gene TRBV18; D is uncertain. Germline assignment: CDR1 KGHSH and CDR2 LQKENI. The germline V and J ends were trimmed by 1 base and 3 bases, with 9 bases remaining between them. This CDR3 contains 14 residues. This CDR3 reads CASSPRADYYGYTF. For the CDR3, the DNA is TGTGCCAGCTCACCACGCGCAGATTACTATGGCTACACCTTC.

This chain uses TRBV7-3 with TRBJ2-1, with 14 bases lining up with TRBD2. The CDR3 loop spans 16 amino acids. V gave up 5 bases and J gave up 10 bases; unmatched junction bases: 10. The germline V gene encodes CDR1 SGHTA and CDR2 FQGTGA. Written as DNA, the CDR3 is TGTGCCAGCAGCCCCCGACTAGCGGGGGGGCGAGGGGAGCAGTTCTTC. The encoded protein is CASSPRLAGGRGEQFF.

This sequence joins TRBV6-1 and TRBJ2-1; D not certain. Germline assignment: CDR1 MNHNS and CDR2 SASEGT. This CDR3 spans 12 amino acids. Trimming removed 6 bases from V and 7 bases from J, with 10 bases in between. As DNA, the CDR3 is TGTGCCAGCAGCAACGAGCTGAATGAGCAGTTCTTC. Its protein product is CASSNELNEQFF.

This clonotype was recorded a few times. V is TRBV2 and J is TRBJ1-2; D unclear. V was pared by 5 bases and J by 0 bases, with 10 bases between. Germline loops: CDR1 SNHLY, CDR2 FYNNEI. This CDR3 is 14 amino acids long. The CDR3 DNA reads TGTGCCAGCAGTCTACAGCACTCTAACTATGGCTACACCTTC. This gives the protein CASSLQHSNYGYTF.

The V call is TRBV7-9, the J call TRBJ2-5; D is undetermined. The V gene lost 5 bases and the J gene lost 5 bases, with 9 bases spanning the gap. This CDR3 spans 12 amino acids. CDR1 is SEHNR and CDR2 is FQNEAQ in the germline V gene (reference sequence). The CDR3 region is CASSQAWETQYF. The DNA of the CDR3 is TGTGCCAGCAGCCAGGCGTGGGAGACCCAGTACTTC.

The genes are TRBV5-1 and TRBJ1-1; D is ambiguous. The CDR3 is 13 amino acids. Germline CDR1 and CDR2: SGHRS and YFSETQ. V was shortened by 0 bases and J by 8 bases, with 11 bases between the two germline ends. CDR3 residues: CASSLEWAQEAFF. As DNA, the CDR3 is TGCGCCAGCAGCTTGGAATGGGCCCAGGAAGCTTTCTTT. Variable domain in full (rest from reference TRBV5-1 and TRBJ1-1): KAGVTQTPRYLIKTRGQQVTLSCSPISGHRSVSWYQQTPGQGLQFLFEYFSETQRNKGNFPGRFSGRQFSNSRSEMNVSTLELGDSALYLCASSLEWAQEAFFGQGTRLTVV.

The rearrangement uses TRBV10-3 and TRBJ1-1; D is ambiguous. Germline V gives CDR1 ENHRY, CDR2 SYGVKD. The CDR3 is made up of 14 amino acids. Deletions cut 0 bases from V and 11 bases from J, with 16 bases between. The CDR3 DNA reads as TGTGCCATCAGTGAGTCCGCGGCAGCAGACGTGGCTTTCTTT. Translation: CAISESAAADVAFF.

This clonotype was counted only a few times. The chain combines TRBV19 with TRBJ2-5; a possible D gene is TRBD1 (6 bases). Germline CDR1 reads LNHDA; CDR2 reads SQIVND (reference sequence). Trimming removed 3 bases at V and 2 bases at J, with 16 bases between. This CDR3 spans 16 amino acids. This CDR3 reads CASSIGGQMLQETQYF. The CDR3 DNA is TGTGCCAGTAGTATCGGAGGACAGATGTTACAAGAGACCCAGTACTTC.

This clonotype has just a few counts. This chain connects TRBV19 to TRBJ2-1; 9 nucleotides align to TRBD2. The length of the CDR3 is 17 residues. Trimming at V came to 1 base and at J to 5 bases, leaving 9 bases not matched to a gene. From germline, CDR1 is LNHDA and CDR2 SQIVND (reference sequence). CDR3 in DNA: TGTGCCAGTAGTATAGTTTGGGCGGGGGGGCCTCACAATGAGCAGTTCTTC. Its protein is CASSIVWAGGPHNEQFF.

The chain links TRBV11-1 to TRBJ1-2, with D hard to call. The V end was cut by 5 bases, the J end by 2 bases, with 18 bases between. The CDR3 has 16 amino acids. Germline-derived CDR1 and CDR2 are SGHAT and FQDESV (reference sequence). The chain's CDR3 is CASSHFDITLNYGYTF. DNA for the CDR3: TGTGCCAGCAGCCACTTCGACATTACCCTCAACTATGGCTACACCTTC.

The rearrangement uses TRBV6-2 or TRBV6-3 and TRBJ2-3; D is possibly TRBD2 (5 bases). The ends were cut back, 5 bases at V and 0 bases at J, with 9 bases in the middle. This CDR3 contains 14 residues. Germline CDR1 and CDR2: MNHEY and SVGEGT. For the CDR3, the DNA is TGTGCCAGCAGTCATAGCGAGAGCACAGATACGCAGTATTTT. Residues: CASSHSESTDTQYF.

The genes are TRBV2 and TRBJ2-1; 8 bases line up with TRBD2. The CDR3 runs 17 residues. The germline V gene encodes CDR1 SNHLY and CDR2 FYNNEI. The V gene end was trimmed by 0 bases and the J gene end by 4 bases; junction bases not matched to a gene: 8. The CDR3 is CASSEAGASGGYNEQFF. The CDR3 DNA is TGTGCCAGCAGTGAAGCGGGGGCGAGCGGGGGATACAATGAGCAGTTCTTC.

This chain connects TRBV10-3 to TRBJ1-2; perhaps TRBD1 as D (6 bases). The CDR3 loop spans 17 amino acids. Germline V gene sequence: CDR1 ENHRY, CDR2 SYGVKD. V was trimmed by 6 bases and J by 4 bases, leaving 24 bases between them. The CDR3 bases are TGTGCCATCAGCCTACAGGGTGGTCTCAATACAATCTATGGCTACACCTTC. This sequence encodes CAISLQGGLNTIYGYTF.

This clonotype came up a few times. V is TRBV6-2 or TRBV6-3 and J is TRBJ1-5; D is possibly TRBD1 (6 bases). V gave up 5 bases and J gave up 7 bases, with 15 bases separating them. This CDR3 comprises 14 residues. Germline V gene sequence: CDR1 MNHEY, CDR2 SVGEGT. The CDR3 protein is CASSNNRVEQPQHF. The CDR3, as DNA: TGTGCCAGCAGTAACAACAGGGTAGAGCAGCCCCAGCATTTT.

This clonotype appeared a few times. The chain employs TRBV15 and TRBJ1-6; a possible D gene is TRBD1 (5 bases). The CDR3 extends over 14 amino acids. V dropped 1 base and J dropped 6 bases, with 7 bases sitting between them. Germline CDR1 is LNHNV and CDR2 is YYDKDF (reference sequence). CDR3 sequence reads: CATSRAGTNSPLHF. CDR3 coding DNA: TGTGCCACCAGCAGAGCCGGGACTAATTCACCCCTCCACTTT.

The CDR3 region is CSALAGTNTEAFF. The CDR3 DNA follows: TGCAGTGCCTTAGCAGGGACGAACACTGAAGCTTTCTTT. The chain couples TRBV20-1 to TRBJ1-1, with D possibly TRBD1 on 5 matching bases. V gave up 6 bases and J gave up 1 base, with 12 bases separating them. The germline gives CDR1 DFQATT, CDR2 SNEGSKA (reference sequence). CDR3 length: 13 residues.

This clonotype was detected only a few times. The gene calls are TRBV20-1 and TRBJ2-5, with TRBD2 identical over 7 bases. This CDR3 is 13 amino acids long. The germline V gene has CDR1 DFQATT and CDR2 SNEGSKA (reference sequence). V lost 3 bases, J lost 3 bases, and 4 bases stayed unmatched. The CDR3 is CSARRLAEETQYF. The CDR3 DNA reads as TGCAGTGCTAGGAGGCTAGCGGAAGAGACCCAGTACTTC.

This chain connects TRBV9 to TRBJ1-6; no reliable D call. CDR3 length: 13 residues. Trimming stripped 4 bases from V and 6 bases from J, with 8 bases between. In germline, CDR1 is SGDLS, CDR2 YYNGEE. The CDR3 loop reads CASSTAVNSPLHF. The CDR3 DNA reads TGTGCCAGCAGCACGGCAGTTAATTCACCCCTCCACTTT.

V gene TRBV30 combines with J gene TRBJ2-3; 8 bases fit TRBD2. The CDR3 length is 14 residues. V lost 1 base, J lost 4 bases, and 4 bases stayed unmatched. Germline V gene lookup returns CDR1 GTSNPN and CDR2 SVGIG (reference sequence). CDR3 nucleotides: TGTGCCTGGAGTGATCCCGGGGGGGCAGATACGCAGTATTTT. Protein product: CAWSDPGGADTQYF.

This chain links TRBV20-1 with TRBJ2-5, with TRBD1 matching over 9 bases. The V gene end was trimmed by 6 bases and the J gene end by 1 base; junction bases not matched to a gene: 6. This CDR3 spans 14 amino acids. CDR1 is DFQATT and CDR2 is SNEGSKA in the germline V gene (reference sequence). CDR3 sequence (DNA): TGCAGTGCACTACAGGGGGCGCCCCAAGAGACCCAGTACTTC. It translates to CSALQGAPQETQYF.

The rearrangement links TRBV7-3 to TRBJ2-5; 7 bases fit TRBD1. CDR3 length: 15 residues. Germline V CDR1 and CDR2: SGHTA, FQGTGA. Trimming took 1 base from V and 5 from J; bases not matched to a gene: 7. The CDR3 nucleotides read TGTGCCAGCAGCTTAAGTCCGGGACAGCTCGAGACCCAGTACTTC. It yields the protein CASSLSPGQLETQYF.

This chain connects TRBV2 to TRBJ2-3; D ambiguous. Per germline, CDR1 SNHLY and CDR2 FYNNEI. There are 16 residues in the CDR3. Trimming removed 6 bases from V and 1 base from J, with 17 bases in between. The CDR3 reads CASRELSTTGTDTQYF. The CDR3 DNA reads as TGTGCCAGCAGGGAGCTATCTACGACCGGCACAGATACGCAGTATTTT.

This clonotype was seen a few times. CDR3 DNA sequence: TGTGCCTGGAGTGTAGGGGGAAATCAGCCCCAGCATTTT. Protein product: CAWSVGGNQPQHF. The chain uses TRBV30 and TRBJ1-5, with D tentatively TRBD1 (6 bases). Between the trimmed V and J ends, which lost 0 bases and 4 bases, there was a span of 7 bases. The CDR3 totals 13 residues. Germline loops: CDR1 GTSNPN, CDR2 SVGIG (reference sequence).

The gene calls are TRBV18 and TRBJ1-2, with 8 bases fitting TRBD1. Unmatched junction bases numbered 9, after V lost 3 bases and J lost 6 bases. CDR1 and CDR2 from the germline V gene are KGHSH and LQKENI. There are 15 residues in the CDR3. The CDR3 nucleotides are TGTGCCAGCTCACCCTACCTGACAGGGGAAGATGGCTACACCTTC. As protein: CASSPYLTGEDGYTF.

A single count supports this clonotype. CDR3 in amino acids: CASSLQGTGNTEAFF. The CDR3 DNA reads as TGTGCCAGCAGCTTACAGGGGACGGGGAACACTGAAGCTTTCTTT. This sequence joins TRBV5-8 and TRBJ1-1, with 7 bases lining up with TRBD1. The CDR3 sequence is 15 residues long. CDR1 and CDR2 (germline): SGHTS, YDEGEE. The junction had 5 bases not matched to a gene; V was cut back by 2 bases and J by 1 base.

This clonotype was observed a handful of times. The chain recombines TRBV7-7 with TRBJ1-1; D remains unclear. V lost 1 base and J 5 bases, leaving 8 bases between the germline ends. The CDR3 sequence is 13 residues long. From germline, CDR1 is SSHAT and CDR2 FNYEAQ (reference sequence). The CDR3 DNA reads as TGTGCCAGCAGCTTAGGGAGGGAAACTGAAGCTTTCTTT. It encodes CASSLGRETEAFF. Combining the CDR3 with reference TRBV7-7 and TRBJ1-1 gives the whole variable domain GAGVSQSPRYKVTKRGQDVTLRCDPISSHATLYWYQQALGQGPEFLTYFNYEAQPDKSGLPSDRFSAERPEGSISTLTIQRTEQRDSAMYRCASSLGRETEAFFGQGTRLTVV.